The rows below give T cell receptor beta chains drawn from one sample of a study of OX40 agonist ivuxolimab in advanced cancers. Produced via immunoSEQ multiplex PCR; TCRdb's table is partial and in-frame only. The data hold 65,000 to 75,000 clones, with 85% observed a single time. The sequencing used CD4+ or CD8+ T cells sorted from blood, collected in a trial of the OX40 agonist ivuxolimab. Every receptor here comes from an adult with an advanced solid tumor such as melanoma, head and neck, liver or kidney cancer. CDR3s include the opening cysteine and the closing phenylalanine or tryptophan. A D gene is named only where the DNA matches it firmly. Rows give clone size only sometimes, using once, few, many, or a class for an expanded clone.

J	size	D	V	DNA	CDR3
TRBJ2-1	.	TRBD2	TRBV11-3	TGTGCCAGCAGCTCCAGAGGGACTAGCGGTCCAAAGGGGAAATACAATGAGCAGTTCTTC	CASSSRGTSGPKGKYNEQFF
TRBJ2-5	.	TRBD2	TRBV5-1	TGCGCCAGCAGCTTCGGGACTAGCGAGTTGGGTGAGACCCAGTACTTC	CASSFGTSELGETQYF
TRBJ2-7	.	TRBD1	TRBV4-2	TGTGCCAGCAGCAAAGGGACAGCTAACTCCTACGAGCAGTACTTC	CASSKGTANSYEQYF
TRBJ2-1	.	.	TRBV6-5	TGTGCCAGCAGTAATAGGTATGAGCAGTTCTTC	CASSNRYEQFF
TRBJ2-7	.	.	TRBV7-8	TGTGCCAGCAGCTTTGGGGGGGCCCTCTCCTACGAGCAGTACTTC	CASSFGGALSYEQYF
TRBJ2-1	.	TRBD2	TRBV28	TGTGCCAGCAGTTTTGGAGCGGGAGGGCCTGACAATGAGCAGTTCTTC	CASSFGAGGPDNEQFF
TRBJ1-1	.	.	TRBV28	TGTGCCAGCAGTTTAGGGGGCACTTCCACTGAAGCTTTCTTT	CASSLGGTSTEAFF
TRBJ2-5	.	.	TRBV4-1	TGCGCCAGCAGCCAAGATCGTGCCACCCAAGAGACCCAGTACTTC	CASSQDRATQETQYF
TRBJ2-5	.	TRBD2	TRBV2	TGTGCCAGCAGTAGGACTAGCGGGGGCAACCAAGAGACCCAGTACTTC	CASSRTSGGNQETQYF
TRBJ2-3	.	TRBD2	TRBV30	TGTGCCTGGAGTCCGCTAGCGGGGGGCACAGATACGCAGTATTTT	CAWSPLAGGTDTQYF
TRBJ2-7	medium-sized	.	TRBV7-2	TGTGCCAGCAGCCCGGGACGAGAAAACTACGAGCAGTACTTC	CASSPGRENYEQYF
TRBJ1-5	.	TRBD1	TRBV19	TGTGCCAGTAGTATAGATCAGCGCCTAACAGGGGGCGAAAATCAGCCCCAGCATTTT	CASSIDQRLTGGENQPQHF
TRBJ2-2	.	.	TRBV4-2	TGTGCCAGCAGCCTGACTCAGGGGTCTACGAACACCGGGGAGCTGTTTTTT	CASSLTQGSTNTGELFF
TRBJ2-1	.	TRBD2	TRBV27	TGTGCCAGCAGTTTGTACCGGGAGGGCTATGAGCAGTTCTTC	CASSLYREGYEQFF
TRBJ2-1	.	TRBD2	TRBV7-2	TGTGCCAGCAGCGTAACGGCGGGAGTAAATGAGCAGTTCTTC	CASSVTAGVNEQFF
TRBJ2-1	.	TRBD2	TRBV5-1	TGCGCCAGCAGCTTGGCCGGGGGAGCGGGAGATTACAATGAGCAGTTCTTC	CASSLAGGAGDYNEQFF
TRBJ2-6	.	TRBD1	TRBV9	TGTGCCAGCAGCCCACAGGGGTCCGGGGCCAACGTCCTGACTTTC	CASSPQGSGANVLTF
TRBJ2-3	few	.	TRBV28	TGTGCCAGCAGTTTAGGGACTCCGGCGACAGATACGCAGTATTTT	CASSLGTPATDTQYF
TRBJ1-2	.	.	TRBV6-4	TGTGCCAGCAGTGAATCAGGGAGCTATGGCTACACCTTC	CASSESGSYGYTF
TRBJ2-3	.	TRBD1	TRBV28	TGTGCCAGCATCCAGACAGGGTCGGATACGCAGTATTTT	CASIQTGSDTQYF
TRBJ1-1	.	.	TRBV28	TGTGCCAGCAGTTTACCACAGGGCTTGGCTTTCTTT	CASSLPQGLAFF
TRBJ1-1	.	.	TRBV6-5	TGTGCCAGCAGTCCCGGGCGGATTGAAGCTTTCTTT	CASSPGRIEAFF
TRBJ1-4	.	.	TRBV7-9	TGTGCCAGCAGCTTCCAAGGGGGTAGCAATGAAAAACTGTTTTTT	CASSFQGGSNEKLFF
TRBJ2-1	.	.	TRBV4-2	TGTGCCAGCAGCCAAAGGAACCGTCTCAATGAGCAGTTCTTC	CASSQRNRLNEQFF
TRBJ1-2	.	.	TRBV28	TGTGCCAGCGCTACAGGGCTTGCTAACTATGGCTACACCTTC	CASATGLANYGYTF
TRBJ2-5	.	.	TRBV7-2	TGTGCCAGCAGCTTAAGTTTCCTAAACCAAGAGACCCAGTACTTC	CASSLSFLNQETQYF
TRBJ2-2	.	.	TRBV19	TGTGCCAGTAGTATGCTCGTCCGGGCCGGGGAGCTGTTTTTT	CASSMLVRAGELFF
TRBJ2-3	once	TRBD2	TRBV29-1	TGCAGCATTGTCGGCGGGAGGGCCACAGATACGCAGTATTTT	CSIVGGRATDTQYF
TRBJ2-5	few	.	TRBV6-1	TGTGCCAGCAGTGATGGGGGGTCGGTAGAGACCCAGTACTTC	CASSDGGSVETQYF
TRBJ2-4	once	.	TRBV19	TGTGCCAGTTCCCTTCCCCAAAACATTCAGTACTTC	CASSLPQNIQYF
TRBJ1-5	few	.	TRBV28	TGTGCCAGCAGTTTATCGGGGGGCGGGCAGCCCCAGCATTTT	CASSLSGGGQPQHF
TRBJ1-1	.	.	TRBV5-6	TGTGCCAGCAGCTTGGTGGGGGGTGAAGCTTTCTTT	CASSLVGGEAFF
TRBJ2-7	.	TRBD1	TRBV7-9	TGTGCCAGCAGCGTGACAGGGTCCTACGAGCAGTACTTC	CASSVTGSYEQYF
TRBJ1-2	.	.	TRBV30	TGTGCCTGGAGTGTACAGCCAGGGGAGGATGGCTACACCTTC	CAWSVQPGEDGYTF
TRBJ2-2	.	.	TRBV6-6	TGTGCCAGCGATGGTCTAAGGAACACCGGGGAGCTGTTTTTT	CASDGLRNTGELFF
TRBJ2-2	.	.	TRBV29-1	TGCAGCGCCACGATCGTCACCGGGGAGCTGTTTTTT	CSATIVTGELFF
TRBJ1-2	.	TRBD1	TRBV5-8	TGTGCCAGCAGGCGTCCTGGGACAGGGACCTATGGCTACACCTTC	CASRRPGTGTYGYTF
TRBJ2-3	.	.	TRBV30	TGTGCCTGGTGCCTCTCTAGCACAGATACGCAGTATTTT	CAWCLSSTDTQYF
TRBJ2-5	.	TRBD2	TRBV4-1	TGCGCCAGCAGCCAAGAAGGGGGGGGGCTAGCGGGACGAGAGACCCAGTACTTC	CASSQEGGGLAGRETQYF
TRBJ2-3	.	.	TRBV10-2	TGCGCCAGCAGTGAGGACCGTTCCTTCACAGATACGCAGTATTTT	CASSEDRSFTDTQYF
TRBJ1-5	.	.	TRBV11-1	TGTGCCAGCAGCTTAGAAGGCTCCAATCAGCCCCAGCATTTT	CASSLEGSNQPQHF
TRBJ2-5	.	TRBD1	TRBV7-2	TGTGCCAGCAATCGGGACAGGCAAGAGACCCAGTACTTC	CASNRDRQETQYF
TRBJ1-6	.	TRBD1	TRBV30	TGTGCCTGGAGTGTTGGAGGGGGCGGTTCACCCCTCCACTTT	CAWSVGGGGSPLHF
TRBJ1-3	once	TRBD1	TRBV29-1	TGCAGCGTTGGAGGTGTGCAGGGGGCTGGAAACACCATATATTTT	CSVGGVQGAGNTIYF
TRBJ2-7	few	TRBD1	TRBV19	TGTGCCAGTAGTACCGGACAGGGTTCGCTCGAGCAGTACTTC	CASSTGQGSLEQYF
TRBJ2-7	.	.	TRBV2	TGTGCCAGCTCCCCTTGGTCCTACGAGCAGTACTTC	CASSPWSYEQYF
TRBJ1-2	.	TRBD1	TRBV5-4	TGTGCCAGCAGCCCTGACAGGGGTCGGGGCTACACCTTC	CASSPDRGRGYTF
TRBJ2-1	.	.	TRBV14	TGTGCCAGCAGCCAATCAATAGCCGGGACTTTCTCTTACAATGAGCAGTTCTTC	CASSQSIAGTFSYNEQFF
TRBJ2-3	once	.	TRBV18	TGTGCCAGCTCACCAGCAGATACGCAGTATTTT	CASSPADTQYF